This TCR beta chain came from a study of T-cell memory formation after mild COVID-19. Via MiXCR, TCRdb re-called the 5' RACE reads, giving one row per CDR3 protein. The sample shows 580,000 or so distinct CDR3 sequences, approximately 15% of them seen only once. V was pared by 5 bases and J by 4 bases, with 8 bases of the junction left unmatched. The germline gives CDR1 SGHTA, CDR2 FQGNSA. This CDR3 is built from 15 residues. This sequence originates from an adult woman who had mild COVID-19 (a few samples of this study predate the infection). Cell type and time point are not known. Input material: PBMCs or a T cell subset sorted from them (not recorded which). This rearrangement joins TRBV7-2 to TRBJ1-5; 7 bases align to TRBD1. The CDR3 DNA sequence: TGTGCCAGCAGCCCCGGACAGGTTGGGAATCAGCCCCAGCATTTT. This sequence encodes CASSPGQVGNQPQHF.